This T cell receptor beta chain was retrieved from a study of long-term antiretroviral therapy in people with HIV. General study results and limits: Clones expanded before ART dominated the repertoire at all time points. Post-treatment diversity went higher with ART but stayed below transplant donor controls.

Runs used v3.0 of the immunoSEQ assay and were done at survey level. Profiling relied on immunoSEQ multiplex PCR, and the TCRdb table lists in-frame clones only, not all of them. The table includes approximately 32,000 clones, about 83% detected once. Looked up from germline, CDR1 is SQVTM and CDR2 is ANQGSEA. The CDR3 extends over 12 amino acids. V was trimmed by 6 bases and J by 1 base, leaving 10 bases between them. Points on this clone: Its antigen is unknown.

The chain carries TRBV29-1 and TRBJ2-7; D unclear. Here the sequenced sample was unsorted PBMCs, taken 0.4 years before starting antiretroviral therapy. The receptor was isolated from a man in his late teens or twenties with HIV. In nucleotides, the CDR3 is TGCAGCGTCGCGATAGCTTCCTACGAGCAGTACTTC. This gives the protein CSVAIASYEQYF.